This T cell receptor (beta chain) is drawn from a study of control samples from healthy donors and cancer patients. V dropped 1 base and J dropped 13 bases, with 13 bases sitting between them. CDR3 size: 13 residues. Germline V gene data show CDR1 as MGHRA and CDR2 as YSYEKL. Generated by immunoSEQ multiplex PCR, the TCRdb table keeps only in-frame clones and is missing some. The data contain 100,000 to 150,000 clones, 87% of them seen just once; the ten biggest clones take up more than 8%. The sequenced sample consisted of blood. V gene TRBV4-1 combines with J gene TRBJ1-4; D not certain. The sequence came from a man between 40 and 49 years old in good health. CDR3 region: CASSQVDPGGLFF. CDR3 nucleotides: TGCGCCAGCAGCCAAGTCGATCCGGGAGGACTGTTTTTT.